This T cell receptor (beta chain) is drawn from a study of blood T cell repertoires in COVID-19. Sequenced by immunoSEQ multiplex PCR; TCRdb stores in-frame clones only, minus some. The sample has about 81,000 clones; around 82% are singletons. From germline, CDR1 is LGHNA and CDR2 YSLEER. The CDR3 has 16 amino acids. Trimming stripped 3 bases from V and 2 bases from J, with 17 bases between. V gene TRBV4-3 combines with J gene TRBJ2-7; D is possibly TRBD2 (5 bases). The sequencing input was peripheral blood. The TCR sequence derives from a man aged 55 to 70 with acute or convalescent COVID-19. The CDR3 DNA is TGCGCCAGCAGCCACGACGTGAGAGGGCCAACCTACGAGCAGTACTTC. Its translation is CASSHDVRGPTYEQYF.